The 28 T cell receptor beta chains below were found in one sample sequenced in a study of metastatic and nonmetastatic thyroid tumors. Thyroid surgery took place with no prior treatment in any patient. With MiXCR, TCRdb called clones anew from the PCR reads. Of some 30,000 clones listed, about 33% are singletons. Sequencing was performed on tumor tissue. These receptors were taken from a female donor with papillary thyroid cancer or a benign thyroid nodule (not recorded which). Some clones in this sample may be carry-over from other donors' samples.

J is TRBJ2-1 and V is TRBV2, with a tentative D call TRBD2 (6 bases). The CDR3 has 16 residues. With 6 bases removed from V and 5 bases from J, the gap between germline ends came to 20 bases. Per the germline V gene, CDR1 is SNHLY and CDR2 is FYNNEI. CDR3 DNA sequence: TGTGCCAGCAGGGAGGGCTTGGGACTCTTAAACAATGAGCAGTTCTTC. This gives the protein CASREGLGLLNNEQFF.

The chain employs TRBV11-2 and TRBJ2-1; 7 nucleotides agree with TRBD1. There are 15 residues in the CDR3. Germline V gene data show CDR1 as SGHAT and CDR2 as FQNNGV. After removal of 5 bases from V and 8 bases from J, the junction contained 12 bases not matched to a gene. The CDR3 here is CASSLRRQGSYEQFF. Here the CDR3 DNA reads TGTGCCAGCAGCCTACGAAGACAGGGTAGCTATGAGCAGTTCTTC. The whole variable domain, remainder taken from reference TRBV11-2 and TRBJ2-1, is EAGVAQSPRYKIIEKRQSVAFWCNPISGHATLYWYQQILGQGPKLLIQFQNNGVVDDSQLPKDRFSAERLKGVDSTLKIQPAKLEDSAVYLCASSLRRQGSYEQFFGPGTRLTVL.

The V and J genes are TRBV5-1 and TRBJ1-2, with a tentative D call TRBD1 (5 bases). V was cut by 0 bases and J by 6 bases, with 12 bases left in between. Germline CDR1 reads SGHRS; CDR2 reads YFSETQ. The CDR3 length is 14 residues. CDR3 sequence (DNA): TGCGCCAGCAGCTTGGACAGTGGGGGAGATGGCTACACCTTC. Its translation is CASSLDSGGDGYTF.

This clone was picked up a small number of times. The rearrangement links TRBV27 to TRBJ2-3; the match to TRBD2 covers 8 bases. Germline V gene data show CDR1 as MNHEY and CDR2 as SMNVEV (reference sequence). This CDR3 is 16 amino acids long. After removal of 2 bases from V and 4 bases from J, the junction contained 8 bases not matched to a gene. The CDR3 here is CASSLGSGLGADTQYF. The CDR3 DNA reads as TGTGCCAGCAGTTTAGGTTCGGGACTAGGCGCAGATACGCAGTATTTT.

The genes are TRBV29-1 and TRBJ1-2; D is possibly TRBD1 (6 bases). Germline values: CDR1 SQVTM, CDR2 ANQGSEA. The CDR3 contains 13 residues. V was pared by 5 bases and J by 2 bases, with 12 bases between. The CDR3 nucleotides are TGCAGCGTTTCGGGACAATTAAACTATGGCTACACCTTC. Translating it yields CSVSGQLNYGYTF.

This chain joins TRBV6-1 and TRBJ1-1, with D maybe TRBD1 (5 bases). CDR3 length: 13 amino acids. Trimming pared 3 bases from V and 2 bases from J, leaving 7 bases between. The germline gives CDR1 MNHNS, CDR2 SASEGT. The CDR3 DNA is TGTGCCAGCAGTGACCGGGACAACACTGAAGCTTTCTTT. Its protein is CASSDRDNTEAFF.

The chain recombines TRBV5-1 with TRBJ2-7, with D perhaps TRBD1 (5 bases). Germline loops: CDR1 SGHRS, CDR2 YFSETQ. The CDR3 runs 16 residues. Trimming took 0 bases from V and 5 from J, leaving 18 bases between them. The CDR3 sequence: CASSLEQGVRSDEQYF. The CDR3 DNA sequence: TGCGCCAGCAGCTTGGAGCAAGGGGTCCGGAGCGACGAGCAGTACTTC.

V usage is TRBV11-2 and J usage is TRBJ1-1, with D unclear. This CDR3 has 16 amino acids. V lost 3 bases, J lost 2 bases, and 16 bases lay in between. Germline V CDR1 and CDR2: SGHAT, FQNNGV. CDR3 protein: CASSFFPAGANTEAFF. CDR3 nucleotides: TGTGCCAGCAGCTTTTTCCCCGCAGGTGCCAACACTGAAGCTTTCTTT.

The J gene is TRBJ1-2, the V gene TRBV2; D is perhaps TRBD1 (5 bases). The CDR3 runs 14 residues. CDR1 is SNHLY, CDR2 FYNNEI, per germline. The germline V and J ends were trimmed by 6 bases and 0 bases, with 11 bases remaining between them. The CDR3 spells CASRGETSNYGYTF. The CDR3 nucleotides are TGTGCCAGCAGGGGGGAGACTTCTAACTATGGCTACACCTTC.

On this clone: At one end the junction does not follow the germline gene, possibly because of a read error. The genes are TRBV6-2 or TRBV6-3 and TRBJ1-5; D gene uncertain. This CDR3 is built from 13 residues. Per germline, CDR1 MNHEY and CDR2 SVGEGT. The CDR3: CASSYSTDQPQHF. DNA for the CDR3: TGTGCCAGCAGCTACTCGACCGATCAGCCCCAGCATTTT.

This clone appeared a few times. The V call is TRBV6-5, the J call TRBJ1-5, with TRBD1 identical over 7 bases. Germline CDR1 reads MNHEY; CDR2 reads SVGAGI. Trimming at V came to 6 bases and at J to 0 bases, leaving 8 bases not matched to a gene. The CDR3 covers 16 residues. The CDR3 coding sequence is TGTGCCAGCAGCTATAGACAGGGTTATAGCAATCAGCCCCAGCATTTT. Amino acids: CASSYRQGYSNQPQHF.

The rearrangement uses TRBV12-3 or TRBV12-4 and TRBJ2-3; 8 bases line up with TRBD2. Germline trimming cut 5 bases from V and 5 bases from J; bases unmatched to any gene: 12. The CDR3 sequence is 16 residues long. CDR3 sequence reads: CASSPLAGWGLDTQYF. In DNA, the CDR3 is TGTGCCAGCAGTCCCCTAGCGGGTTGGGGGCTAGATACGCAGTATTTT.

In its sample, this clone was seen a few times. This sequence joins TRBV6-5 and TRBJ2-2; weak D call: TRBD1 (5 bases). This CDR3 has 15 amino acids. V was shortened by 2 bases and J by 6 bases, with 13 bases between the two germline ends. Germline CDR1 and CDR2: MNHEY and SVGAGI. This chain's CDR3 is CASSYIQVGPGELFF. The CDR3 region has the DNA TGTGCCAGCAGTTACATACAGGTTGGGCCCGGGGAGCTGTTTTTT.

This clone turned up a few times. The gene calls are TRBV6-1 and TRBJ1-3; D call uncertain. The V end was cut by 6 bases, the J end by 0 bases, with 18 bases between. Germline values: CDR1 MNHNS, CDR2 SASEGT. The CDR3 loop spans 17 amino acids. CDR3 sequence: CASSLTRPSSSGNTIYF. Here the CDR3 DNA reads TGTGCCAGCAGCCTCACAAGGCCCTCCAGCTCTGGAAACACCATATATTTT.

This clone has more than one count but fewer than ten. The DNA for the CDR3 is TGTGCCAGTAGTTTACAGGGGGCGAATGGCTACACCTTC. Translation: CASSLQGANGYTF. The J gene is TRBJ1-2, the V gene TRBV19; 9 positions agree with TRBD1. Losses at the gene ends were 5 bases for V and 6 bases for J; bases not matched to a gene: 4. The CDR3 totals 13 residues. Germline CDR1 LNHDA, CDR2 SQIVND (reference sequence). The full variable domain, in which reference TRBV19 and TRBJ1-2 provide the parts outside the CDR3, is DGGITQSPKYLFRKEGQNVTLSCEQNLNHDAMYWYRQDPGQGLRLIYYSQIVNDFQKGDIAEGYSVSREKKESFPLTVTSAQKNPTAFYLCASSLQGANGYTFGSGTRLTVV.

CDR3 amino acids: CASAEGLALEPFTDTQYF. CDR3 DNA: TGTGCCAGCGCCGAAGGACTAGCCCTCGAACCTTTCACAGATACGCAGTATTTT. V and J are TRBV6-5 and TRBJ2-3; 8 nucleotides line up with TRBD2. CDR3 length equals 18 residues. V lost 8 bases, J lost 2 bases, and 18 bases stayed unmatched. Germline V gene data show CDR1 as MNHEY and CDR2 as SVGAGI.

The genes are TRBV18 and TRBJ2-7; D is undetermined. Per the germline V gene, CDR1 is KGHSH and CDR2 is LQKENI. The CDR3 runs 12 residues. V shed 6 bases and J shed 6 bases, with 12 bases lying between them. CDR3 region: CASSGSSPEQYF. Here the CDR3 DNA reads TGTGCCAGCTCCGGCAGCTCCCCCGAGCAGTACTTC. Using reference TRBV18 and TRBJ2-7 for the parts outside the CDR3, the full variable domain is NAGVMQNPRHLVRRRGQEARLRCSPMKGHSHVYWYRQLPEEGLKFMVYLQKENIIDESGMPKERFSAEFPKEGPSILRIQQVVRGDSAAYFCASSGSSPEQYFGPGTRLTVT.

The V gene is TRBV29-1, the J gene TRBJ2-1; 9 bases align to TRBD2. The CDR3 covers 14 residues. Germline V gene data show CDR1 as SQVTM and CDR2 as ANQGSEA. The ends lost 4 bases at V and 4 bases at J; junction bases unmatched: 5. CDR3 residues: CSVGLAGRYNEQFF. CDR3 sequence (DNA): TGCAGCGTTGGGCTAGCGGGACGGTACAATGAGCAGTTCTTC.

V and J are TRBV12-3 or TRBV12-4 and TRBJ1-1; D unclear. V gave up 5 bases and J gave up 1 base, with 8 bases separating them. This CDR3 has 13 amino acids. This CDR3 is CASSTDTNTEAFF. CDR3 DNA: TGTGCCAGCAGTACCGACACGAACACTGAAGCTTTCTTT.

The CDR3 protein is CSARPPGQGWGTDTQYF. The CDR3 DNA reads TGCAGTGCTAGACCCCCGGGACAGGGATGGGGCACAGATACGCAGTATTTT. The J gene is TRBJ2-3, the V gene TRBV20-1, with TRBD1 matching over 9 bases. The CDR3 covers 17 residues. The germline V gene has CDR1 DFQATT and CDR2 SNEGSKA (reference sequence). The V and J ends lost 2 bases and 1 base, in that order; junction bases with no gene match: 10.

This clone was counted only a few times. The V gene is TRBV6-1, the J gene TRBJ2-2, with a tentative D call TRBD1 (5 bases). This CDR3 is built from 14 residues. V was pared by 7 bases and J by 0 bases, with 9 bases between. Germline CDR1 and CDR2: MNHNS and SASEGT. The CDR3 loop reads CASTRTTNTGELFF. The CDR3 bases are TGTGCCAGCACCAGGACAACGAACACCGGGGAGCTGTTTTTT.

This clone was counted only a few times. The V and J genes are TRBV5-8 and TRBJ2-3; 7 nucleotides match TRBD2. CDR1 SGHTS and CDR2 YDEGEE come from the germline V gene. The length of the CDR3 is 15 residues. V shed 0 bases and J 0 bases; nucleotides not matched to a gene: 1. This chain's CDR3 is CASSLAGGSTDTQYF. The CDR3 bases are TGTGCCAGCAGCTTGGCGGGGGGTAGCACAGATACGCAGTATTTT.

This clone was detected a few times. The chain has TRBV27 and TRBJ2-3, with D perhaps given as TRBD1 or TRBD2 (6 bases each). CDR1 is MNHEY, CDR2 SMNVEV, per germline (reference sequence). V shed 4 bases and J shed 3 bases, with 11 bases lying between them. The length of the CDR3 is 14 residues. The CDR3 loop reads CASSSRGRTDTQYF. CDR3 DNA sequence: TGTGCCAGCAGTTCCCGGGGGCGGACAGATACGCAGTATTTT.

The chain joins TRBV6-1 to TRBJ1-3; D ambiguous. Trimming pared 3 bases from V and 9 bases from J, leaving 15 bases between. The CDR3 consists of 14 residues. Per germline, CDR1 MNHNS and CDR2 SASEGT. CDR3 in amino acids: CASSDRAGRITIYF. CDR3 in DNA: TGTGCCAGCAGTGATAGGGCGGGCAGGATCACCATATATTTT.

This chain connects TRBV12-3 or TRBV12-4 to TRBJ2-5; 8 positions match TRBD2. Trimming at V came to 3 bases and at J to 4 bases, leaving 7 bases not matched to a gene. The CDR3 covers 15 residues. This CDR3 is CASSLGAGEGETQYF. DNA of the CDR3: TGTGCCAGCAGTTTGGGAGCGGGAGAAGGAGAGACCCAGTACTTC.

The V gene is TRBV11-2, the J gene TRBJ2-1; 13 positions match TRBD2. The CDR3 has 15 amino acids. Germline CDR1 reads SGHAT; CDR2 reads FQNNGV. V lost 5 bases and J lost 5; bases outside the gene matches: 3. The CDR3 region is CASSQGLAGNNEQFF. As DNA, the CDR3 is TGTGCCAGCAGCCAGGGACTAGCGGGAAACAATGAGCAGTTCTTC.

The CDR3 DNA follows: TGTGCCAGCAGCTTAGGGGGACTAGGGTACAATGAGCAGTTCTTC. Protein sequence: CASSLGGLGYNEQFF. V usage is TRBV11-2 and J usage is TRBJ2-1; TRBD2 matches 8 bases. The germline V gene has CDR1 SGHAT and CDR2 FQNNGV. V was pared by 1 base and J by 4 bases, with 3 bases of the junction left unmatched. The CDR3 is 15 residues long.

As concerns this clone: One end of the junction fails to match germline, which may point to a read error. The chain uses TRBV11-2 and TRBJ2-2, with TRBD2 identical over 13 bases. Germline assignment: CDR1 SGHAT and CDR2 FQNNGV. The CDR3 sequence is 18 residues long. CDR3 protein: CASTSRGTSGANIGELFF. CDR3 nucleotides: TGTGCCAGCACCTCCAGGGGGACTAGCGGGGCGAACATCGGGGAGCTGTTTTTT.